Detailed here is one T cell receptor beta chain. The target antigen is unknown. V was clipped by 4 bases and J by 0 bases, with 12 bases between them. This CDR3 has 15 amino acids. CDR1 is MGHRA, CDR2 YSYEKL, per germline. The sample originates from a study of CD8+ T cells in alopecia areata. For the study at large: Tofacitinib ran for 6 to 18 months before 6 months off drug. Scoring of treated patients' severity used the percentage of affected scalp area. Study observations and caveats: Sequencing of scalp samples also captures resident alphabeta T cells of normal skin.

RNA extraction and reverse transcription yielded cDNA as sequencing template. The method was immunoSEQ multiplex PCR; TCRdb's version includes in-frame clones alone and lacks a portion of them. Among 150,000 to 200,000 clones listed, roughly 50% were seen once. The treatment is: oral pan-JAK inhibitor, 5-10 mg twice daily. It was from alopecia areata patients that lesional scalp punch biopsies and peripheral blood were collected. The chain is built from TRBV4-1 and TRBJ1-1; D call uncertain. The sample was CD4+ T cells sorted from blood, taken at approximately week 60, from a patient treated with tofacitinib. This clonotype originated in a human donor with alopecia areata. CDR3 bases: TGCGCCAGCAGCCCTCAGATGCAGATGAACACTGAAGCTTTCTTT. Protein product: CASSPQMQMNTEAFF.